The next 7 T cell receptor beta chains were all read from a single sample in a study of Tregs in tolerant kidney transplant recipients (dated by TCRdb to the late 2010s). The library was obtained by the immunoSEQ multiplex PCR assay. This immuneACCESS table, as held by TCRdb, lists in-frame sequences with V and J called but not all clones. Of the missing ones, under half trace to an unresolved V gene in checked studies; the others have no known cause. Recorded for this sample are roughly 70,000 clones; 84% of them occurred a single time. The top ten hold around 4.5% of the sample. Sequencing used CD4+ T cells from blood. These receptors originate from a human donor in good health.

The chain couples TRBV6-5 to TRBJ1-6, with 7 bases lining up with TRBD1. CDR3 length equals 15 residues. Trimming cost V 6 bases and J 10 bases; bases outside gene matches: 12. Per the germline V gene, CDR1 is MNHEY and CDR2 is SVGAGI. CDR3 sequence reads: CASSQTGSFGSPLHF. In DNA form, the CDR3 reads TGTGCCAGCAGCCAGACAGGGTCCTTTGGCTCACCCCTCCACTTT.

The J gene is TRBJ2-4, the V gene TRBV7-9, with D tentatively TRBD1 or TRBD2 (5 bases each). V gave up 5 bases and J gave up 6 bases, with 17 bases separating them. Germline V gene lookup returns CDR1 SEHNR and CDR2 FQNEAQ (reference sequence). This CDR3 has 15 residues. The DNA of the CDR3 is TGTGCCAGCAGCCCAATGGGGGAGCGACTAAACATTCAGTACTTC. Amino acid sequence: CASSPMGERLNIQYF.

The chain uses TRBV7-9 and TRBJ2-1, with D hard to call. Germline CDR1 is SEHNR and CDR2 is FQNEAQ (reference sequence). The CDR3 sequence is 13 residues long. Trimming removed 5 bases from V and 6 bases from J, with 11 bases in between. CDR3 amino acids: CASSVSRANEQFF. The CDR3 DNA reads TGTGCCAGCAGCGTATCCCGAGCCAATGAGCAGTTCTTC.

In this sample, this clone turned up a few times. The chain uses TRBV5-1 and TRBJ2-5; the D is unclear. Trimming removed 2 bases at V and 2 bases at J, with 7 bases between. CDR1 is SGHRS, CDR2 YFSETQ, per germline. This CDR3 contains 13 residues. The CDR3 nucleotides are TGCGCCAGCAGCTTTCAAGTTCAAGAGACCCAGTACTTC. It encodes CASSFQVQETQYF.

This clone was observed a handful of times. This chain connects TRBV9 to TRBJ1-4; 8 nucleotides agree with TRBD1. Germline CDR1 is SGDLS and CDR2 is YYNGEE. CDR3 length: 14 residues. Trimming at V came to 4 bases and at J to 4 bases, leaving 3 bases not matched to a gene. For the CDR3, the DNA is TGTGCCAGCAGCCTCGGACAGGGTAATGAAAAACTGTTTTTT. This codes for CASSLGQGNEKLFF.

The chain combines TRBV9 with TRBJ2-7, with 8 bases identical to TRBD2. The CDR3 has 15 amino acids. Germline lookup yields CDR1 SGDLS and CDR2 YYNGEE. The junction had 7 bases not matched to a gene; V was cut back by 2 bases and J by 3 bases. The CDR3 loop is CASSVSSSGRYEQYF. Written as DNA, the CDR3 is TGTGCCAGCAGCGTCAGCTCTAGCGGGCGCTACGAGCAGTACTTC.

The chain uses TRBV4-1 and TRBJ1-4; D call uncertain. The V gene lost 1 base and the J gene lost 1 base, with 4 bases spanning the gap. CDR3 length: 14 amino acids. In germline, CDR1 is MGHRA, CDR2 YSYEKL. CDR3 protein: CASSQVGTNEKLFF. CDR3 nucleotide sequence: TGCGCCAGCAGCCAAGTCGGAACTAATGAAAAACTGTTTTTT.